The sequence of this T cell receptor (delta chain) was determined in a study of Vδ1+ human thymocytes. Study results and caveats: Despite high sort purity, about 20% of thymic T cell receptor delta sequences were Vdelta2. In the thymus, TRG and TRD repertoires looked highly polyclonal with Gaussian CDR3 lengths.

The CDR3 length is 18 residues. CDR1 is TSWWSYY, CDR2 QGS, per germline. The ends lost 3 bases at V and 2 bases at J; junction bases unmatched: 15. This clone has more than one count but fewer than ten. As yet, its antigen is unknown. RNA was extracted from the cells and then reverse transcribed. Multiplex PCR used pooled V-gene forward primers and a constant-region reverse primer to amplify CDR3s. With CATT, TCRdb re-called clones from the multiplex PCR reads. Altogether about 55,000 delta-chain clones are present, 15% being singletons, with the ten largest covering roughly 0.46%. The sorted cells were CD3+ Vdelta1+ Vdelta2- thymocytes from alphabeta-depleted thymus.

Sequenced: Vdelta1+ gamma-delta thymocytes from the thymus. Subset meaning: FACS-sorted CD3+ TCRalphabeta- TCRVdelta1+ TCRVdelta2- thymocytes. The source is a boy less than two years old who had congenital heart surgery. The gene calls are TRDV1 and TRDJ1, with 7 bases lining up with TRDD3. CDR3 protein: CALGDFRGGRMGTDKLIF. The DNA for the CDR3 is TGTGCTCTTGGGGATTTCCGTGGGGGAAGGATGGGAACCGATAAACTCATCTTT.